These T cell receptor beta chains were read from a single sample in a study of shared clonotypes between healthy human individuals. TCRdb's table, derived via immunoSEQ multiplex PCR, lists solely in-frame clones and lacks some. Found here are about 2 million clones, roughly 94% of them singletons; the top ten hold 0.1% to 0.15%. The specimen sequenced was naive CD4+ T cells sorted from blood. These receptors came from a man between 18 and 35 years old in good health. Each CDR3 is given with its conserved first and last residue. D genes are given only for firm matches. Clone size appears in some rows only: once, few, many, or a class for an expanded clone.

.,.,TRBV30,TRBJ1-1,TGTGCCTGGAGGGGGGCTAAGCGTGAGACTGAAGCTTTCTTT,CAWRGAKRETEAFF
.,.,TRBV4-1,TRBJ1-3,TGCGCCAGCAGCCACTACGGGGTTTCTGGAAACACCATATATTTT,CASSHYGVSGNTIYF
.,.,TRBV7-9,TRBJ1-2,TGTGCCAGCAGCTTAGGAGGACAGTGGGATGGCTACACCTTC,CASSLGGQWDGYTF
few,.,TRBV6-5,TRBJ1-6,TGTGCCAGCAAAGCAGGGGCGAATAATTCACCCCTCCACTTT,CASKAGANNSPLHF
.,TRBD2,TRBV7-9,TRBJ2-5,TGTGCCAGCAGCCCAGGGCGGGGGGGCTCTCTGGAGACCCAGTACTTC,CASSPGRGGSLETQYF
.,.,TRBV25-1,TRBJ2-7,TGTGCCAGCACCCAGGGCGGCCTCTACGAGCAGTACTTC,CASTQGGLYEQYF
.,.,TRBV9,TRBJ2-2,TGTGCCAGCAGCCCCGTGAGGGGTTGGGGCACCGGGGAGCTGTTTTTT,CASSPVRGWGTGELFF
.,TRBD2,TRBV4-2,TRBJ2-5,TGTGCCAGCAGCCAACAGACTAGCGGGGGGGCGCAGGAGACCCAGTACTTC,CASSQQTSGGAQETQYF
once,TRBD1,TRBV7-2,TRBJ1-5,TGTGCCAGCAGCCGGGACAGCGGCCAGCCCCAGCATTTT,CASSRDSGQPQHF
.,TRBD1,TRBV18,TRBJ2-7,TGTGCCAGCTCACCATCCGGACAGGCGTTGTACGAGCAGTACTTC,CASSPSGQALYEQYF
.,.,TRBV18,TRBJ2-1,TGTGCCAGCTCACCACAGTTACCCAGTTCTCCTAGCTCCTACAATGAGCAGTTCTTC,CASSPQLPSSPSSYNEQFF
.,.,TRBV19,TRBJ2-7,TGTGCCAGTAGTATAGGCAGGGGTTACGAGCAGTACTTC,CASSIGRGYEQYF
.,TRBD2,TRBV18,TRBJ2-2,TGTGCCAGCTCGCCGGTGGTGGTTAGCGGGGCCTCGAACACCGGGGAGCTGTTTTTT,CASSPVVVSGASNTGELFF
.,.,TRBV25-1,TRBJ2-2,TGTGCCAGCAGTAAACCGGGAACCGTGAACACCGGGGAGCTGTTTTTT,CASSKPGTVNTGELFF